Listed here are 10 T cell receptor beta chains from one sample, sequenced in a study of T cell changes during pregnancy in multiple sclerosis. Data came from immunoSEQ multiplex PCR; TCRdb stores just in-frame clones and leaves some out. The sample yields about 40,000 clones, about 91% seen once. The sequences come from CD4+ T cells from peripheral blood mononuclear cells, collected in the second trimester of pregnancy. The receptors stem from a female donor in good health, enrolled as a control in a pregnancy study.

V gene TRBV30 combines with J gene TRBJ2-7, with D possibly TRBD2 on 5 matching bases. V lost 1 base, J lost 3 bases, and 7 bases lay in between. The CDR3 covers 12 residues. In germline, CDR1 is GTSNPN, CDR2 SVGIG (reference sequence). This chain's CDR3 is CAWSAGNYEQYF. The DNA of the CDR3 is TGTGCCTGGAGTGCCGGGAACTACGAGCAGTACTTC.

V and J are TRBV19 and TRBJ2-7, with D maybe TRBD1 (6 bases). Germline CDR1 and CDR2: LNHDA and SQIVND (reference sequence). V shed 5 bases and J shed 2 bases, with 22 bases lying between them. There are 17 residues in the CDR3. CDR3: CASSPRREGVVTYEQYF. The CDR3 coding sequence is TGTGCCAGTAGTCCCCGGAGAGAGGGGGTCGTAACCTACGAGCAGTACTTC.

The sample holds one count of this clone. J is TRBJ1-1 and V is TRBV11-2, with D hard to call. This CDR3 contains 15 residues. V lost 1 base and J lost 5, with 14 bases in between. Germline CDR1 SGHAT, CDR2 FQNNGV. CDR3: CASSLGIALETEAFF. As DNA, the CDR3 is TGTGCCAGCAGCTTAGGAATTGCTCTGGAGACTGAAGCTTTCTTT.

The CDR3 region has the DNA TGTGCCAGCAGCTTAGGGACTACCCAGGAAGATACGCAGTATTTT. It codes for CASSLGTTQEDTQYF. The chain is built from TRBV7-9 and TRBJ2-3; tentatively, D is TRBD2 (6 bases). This CDR3 contains 15 residues. The germline V and J ends were trimmed by 1 base and 5 bases, with 13 bases remaining between them. CDR1 SEHNR and CDR2 FQNEAQ come from the germline V gene (reference sequence).

V is TRBV15 and J is TRBJ1-2; 10 bases agree with TRBD1. V shed 4 bases and J 5 bases; nucleotides not matched to a gene: 7. Germline V gene sequence: CDR1 LNHNV, CDR2 YYDKDF (reference sequence). The CDR3 length is 15 residues. CDR3 residues: CATSIRQGAVYGYTF. The CDR3 DNA sequence: TGTGCCACCAGCATACGACAGGGGGCGGTGTATGGCTACACCTTC.

The J gene is TRBJ2-3, the V gene TRBV2, with D possibly matching TRBD2 (6 bases). The V end lost 0 bases, the J end lost 0 bases, and 7 bases lay between the germline ends. The germline gives CDR1 SNHLY, CDR2 FYNNEI. The CDR3 consists of 15 residues. The CDR3 reads CASSEAGGSTDTQYF. Written as DNA, the CDR3 is TGTGCCAGCAGTGAAGCGGGGGGAAGCACAGATACGCAGTATTTT.

The chain recombines TRBV6-1 with TRBJ2-3; no definite D call. V lost 3 bases and J lost 0, with 10 bases in between. The V gene's germline CDR1 is MNHNS and CDR2 SASEGT. CDR3 size: 15 residues. DNA for the CDR3: TGTGCCAGCAGTGAGAGTCTAGAAAGCACAGATACGCAGTATTTT. As protein: CASSESLESTDTQYF.

The chain combines TRBV15 with TRBJ2-3, with 8 nucleotides matching TRBD2. This CDR3 has 15 residues. Germline loops: CDR1 LNHNV, CDR2 YYDKDF (reference sequence). J lost 4 bases, V lost 0 bases, and 3 bases had no gene match. The CDR3 here is CATSRERGGADTQYF. Written as DNA, the CDR3 is TGTGCCACCAGCAGAGAACGGGGGGGTGCAGATACGCAGTATTTT.

This clone was seen a single time. Other nucleotide sequences from this sample produce the same CDR3. The V and J genes are TRBV6-5 and TRBJ2-7; D may be TRBD2 (5 bases). Trimming removed 4 bases from V and 1 base from J, with 8 bases in between. The CDR3 has 13 residues. CDR1 MNHEY and CDR2 SVGAGI come from the germline V gene. The CDR3 nucleotides read TGTGCCAGCAGTTCTCCGGGATCCTACGAGCAGTACTTC. Amino acid sequence: CASSSPGSYEQYF.

The chain combines TRBV25-1 with TRBJ1-1, with D maybe TRBD1 (6 bases). The length of the CDR3 is 13 residues. CDR1 and CDR2 (germline): MGHDK, SYGVNS. Between the trimmed V and J ends, which lost 8 bases and 0 bases, there was a span of 10 bases. The CDR3 DNA sequence: TGTGCCAGCTGTCAGGGGATGAACACTGAAGCTTTCTTT. It yields the protein CASCQGMNTEAFF.